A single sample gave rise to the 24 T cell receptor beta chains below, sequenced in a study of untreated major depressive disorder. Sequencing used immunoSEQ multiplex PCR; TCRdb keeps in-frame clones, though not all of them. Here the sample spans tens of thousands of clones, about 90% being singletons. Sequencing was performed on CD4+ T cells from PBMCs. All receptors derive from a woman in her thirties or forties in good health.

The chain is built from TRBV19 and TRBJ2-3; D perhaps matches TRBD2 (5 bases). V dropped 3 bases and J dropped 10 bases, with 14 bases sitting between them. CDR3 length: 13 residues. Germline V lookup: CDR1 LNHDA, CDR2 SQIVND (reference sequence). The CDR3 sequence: CASSMRADGAQYF. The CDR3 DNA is TGTGCCAGTAGTATGAGGGCGGACGGGGCGCAGTATTTT. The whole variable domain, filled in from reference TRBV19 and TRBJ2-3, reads DGGITQSPKYLFRKEGQNVTLSCEQNLNHDAMYWYRQDPGQGLRLIYYSQIVNDFQKGDIAEGYSVSREKKESFPLTVTSAQKNPTAFYLCASSMRADGAQYFGPGTRLTVL.

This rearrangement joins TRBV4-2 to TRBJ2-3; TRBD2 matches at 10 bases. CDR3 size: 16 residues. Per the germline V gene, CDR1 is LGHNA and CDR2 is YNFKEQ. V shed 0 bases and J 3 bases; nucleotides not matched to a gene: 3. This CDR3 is CASSQELAGFTDTQYF. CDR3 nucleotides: TGTGCCAGCAGCCAAGAACTAGCGGGGTTTACAGATACGCAGTATTTT.

CDR3 loop: CASSYLAGGETQYF. In nucleotides, the CDR3 is TGTGCCAGCAGCTATCTAGCGGGAGGGGAGACCCAGTACTTC. V gene TRBV5-6 combines with J gene TRBJ2-5, with 12 bases identical to TRBD2. CDR3 size: 14 residues. The V gene end was trimmed by 3 bases and the J gene end by 5 bases; junction bases not matched to a gene: 2. Germline assignment: CDR1 SGHDT and CDR2 YYEEEE.

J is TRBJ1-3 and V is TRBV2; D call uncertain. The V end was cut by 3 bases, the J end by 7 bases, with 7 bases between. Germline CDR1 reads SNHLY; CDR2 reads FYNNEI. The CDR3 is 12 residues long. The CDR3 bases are TGTGCCAGCAGTGACTTTCGGAACACCATATATTTT. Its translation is CASSDFRNTIYF.

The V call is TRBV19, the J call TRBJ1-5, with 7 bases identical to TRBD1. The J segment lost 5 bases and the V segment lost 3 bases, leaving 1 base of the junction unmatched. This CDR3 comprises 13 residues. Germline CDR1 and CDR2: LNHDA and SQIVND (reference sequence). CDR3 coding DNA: TGTGCCAGTAGTATCGACAGGGATCAGCCCCAGCATTTT. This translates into CASSIDRDQPQHF. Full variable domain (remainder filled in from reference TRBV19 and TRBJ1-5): DGGITQSPKYLFRKEGQNVTLSCEQNLNHDAMYWYRQDPGQGLRLIYYSQIVNDFQKGDIAEGYSVSREKKESFPLTVTSAQKNPTAFYLCASSIDRDQPQHFGDGTRLSIL.

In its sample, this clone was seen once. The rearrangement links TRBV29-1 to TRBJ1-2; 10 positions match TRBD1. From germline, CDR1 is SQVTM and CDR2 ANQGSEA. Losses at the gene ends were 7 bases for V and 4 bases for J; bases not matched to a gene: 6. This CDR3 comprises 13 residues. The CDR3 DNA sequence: TGCAGCGCCACCGGACAGGGGGGCTATGGCTACACCTTC. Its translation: CSATGQGGYGYTF.

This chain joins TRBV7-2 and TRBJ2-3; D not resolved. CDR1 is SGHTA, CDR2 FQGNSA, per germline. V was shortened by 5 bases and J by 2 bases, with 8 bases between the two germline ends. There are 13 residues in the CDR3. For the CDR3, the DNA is TGTGCCAGCAGCCCGAGGAACACAGATACGCAGTATTTT. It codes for CASSPRNTDTQYF.

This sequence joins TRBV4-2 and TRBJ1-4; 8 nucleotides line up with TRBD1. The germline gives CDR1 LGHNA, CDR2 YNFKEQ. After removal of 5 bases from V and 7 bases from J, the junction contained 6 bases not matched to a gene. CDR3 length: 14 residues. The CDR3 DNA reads TGTGCCAGCAGCTCAGGGGGCGCCGGTGAAAAACTGTTTTTT. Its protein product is CASSSGGAGEKLFF.

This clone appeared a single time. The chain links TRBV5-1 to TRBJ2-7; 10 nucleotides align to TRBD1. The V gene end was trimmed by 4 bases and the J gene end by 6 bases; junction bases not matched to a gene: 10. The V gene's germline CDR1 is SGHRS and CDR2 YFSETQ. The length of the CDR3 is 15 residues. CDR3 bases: TGCGCCAGCAGCGTGGCCGGGACAGGGGCCGGCGAGCAGTACGTC. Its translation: CASSVAGTGAGEQYV.

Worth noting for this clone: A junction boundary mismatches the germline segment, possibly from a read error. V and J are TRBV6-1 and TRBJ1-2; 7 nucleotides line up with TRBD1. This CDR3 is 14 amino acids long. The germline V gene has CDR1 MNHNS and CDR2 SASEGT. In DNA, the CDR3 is TGTGCCAGCAGCGAAGACCGGGACAGCCATGGCTACACCTTC. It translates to CASSEDRDSHGYTF.

The CDR3 DNA reads TGCGCCAGCAGCCAAGCAGGGGGAACAGATACGCAGTATTTT. It yields the protein CASSQAGGTDTQYF. J is TRBJ2-3 and V is TRBV4-1, with TRBD1 identical over 7 bases. J lost 3 bases, V lost 1 base, and 1 base had no gene match. This CDR3 is built from 14 residues. Germline lookup yields CDR1 MGHRA and CDR2 YSYEKL.

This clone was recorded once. The CDR3 region has the DNA TGTGCCAGTAGTACGAGAACTCGGGCAGTCCGCGGAACTAATGAAAAACTGTTTTTT. This encodes CASSTRTRAVRGTNEKLFF. This chain links TRBV19 with TRBJ1-4; D is unresolved. The CDR3 spans 19 residues. The germline gives CDR1 LNHDA, CDR2 SQIVND (reference sequence). The V end lost 4 bases, the J end lost 1 base, and 22 bases lay between the germline ends.

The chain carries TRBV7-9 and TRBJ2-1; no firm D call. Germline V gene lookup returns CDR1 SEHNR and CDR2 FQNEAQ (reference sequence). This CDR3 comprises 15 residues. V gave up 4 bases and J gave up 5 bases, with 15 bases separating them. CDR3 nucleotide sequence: TGTGCCAGCAGCTACAGACTTGTTCCCCACAATGAGCAGTTCTTC. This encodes CASSYRLVPHNEQFF.

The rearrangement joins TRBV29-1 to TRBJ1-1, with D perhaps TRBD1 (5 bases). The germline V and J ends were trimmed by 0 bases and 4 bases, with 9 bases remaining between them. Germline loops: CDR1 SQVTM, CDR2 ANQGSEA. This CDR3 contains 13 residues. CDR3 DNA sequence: TGCAGCGTTGAAGAGGGGCGCGGCACTGAAGCTTTCTTT. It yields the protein CSVEEGRGTEAFF.

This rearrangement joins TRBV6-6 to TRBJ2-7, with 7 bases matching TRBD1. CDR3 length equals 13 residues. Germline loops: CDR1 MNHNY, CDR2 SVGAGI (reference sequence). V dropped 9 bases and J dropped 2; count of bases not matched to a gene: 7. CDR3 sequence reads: CASAGTDTYEQYF. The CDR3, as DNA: TGTGCCAGTGCCGGGACAGATACCTACGAGCAGTACTTC.

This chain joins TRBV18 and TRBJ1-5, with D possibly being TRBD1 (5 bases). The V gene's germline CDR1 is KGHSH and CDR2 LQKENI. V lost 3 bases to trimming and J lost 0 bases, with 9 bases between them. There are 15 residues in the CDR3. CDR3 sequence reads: CASSPDSYSNQPQHF. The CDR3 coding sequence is TGTGCCAGCTCACCCGACAGTTATAGCAATCAGCCCCAGCATTTT.

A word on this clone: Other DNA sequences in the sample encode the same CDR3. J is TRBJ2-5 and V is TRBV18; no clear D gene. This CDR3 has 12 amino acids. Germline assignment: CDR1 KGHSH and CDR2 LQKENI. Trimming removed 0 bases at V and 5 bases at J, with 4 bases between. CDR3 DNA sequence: TGTGCCAGCTCACCACCGCAGGAGACCCAGTACTTC. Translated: CASSPPQETQYF.

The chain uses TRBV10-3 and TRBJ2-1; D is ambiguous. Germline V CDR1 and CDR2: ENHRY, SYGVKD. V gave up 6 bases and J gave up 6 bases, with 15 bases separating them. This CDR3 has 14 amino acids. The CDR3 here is CAISPSLSPNEQFF. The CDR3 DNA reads TGTGCCATCAGCCCTAGTTTGTCCCCCAATGAGCAGTTCTTC.

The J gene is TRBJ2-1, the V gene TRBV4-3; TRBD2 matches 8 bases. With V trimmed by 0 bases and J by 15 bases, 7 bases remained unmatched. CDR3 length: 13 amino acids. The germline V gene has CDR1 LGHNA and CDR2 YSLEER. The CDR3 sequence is CASSQDYSGGLFF. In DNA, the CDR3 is TGCGCCAGCAGCCAAGATTACAGCGGGGGTCTGTTCTTC.

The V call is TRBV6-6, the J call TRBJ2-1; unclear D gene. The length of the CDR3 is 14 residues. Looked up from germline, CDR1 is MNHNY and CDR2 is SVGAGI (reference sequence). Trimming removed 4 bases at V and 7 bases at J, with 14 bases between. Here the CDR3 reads CASSLALGLNEQFF. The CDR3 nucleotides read TGTGCCAGCAGTTTGGCCCTGGGGTTGAATGAGCAGTTCTTC.

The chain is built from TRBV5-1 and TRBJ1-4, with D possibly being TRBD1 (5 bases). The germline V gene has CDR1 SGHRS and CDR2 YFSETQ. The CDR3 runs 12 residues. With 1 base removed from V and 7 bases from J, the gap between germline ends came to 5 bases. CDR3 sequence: CASSLQGEKLFF. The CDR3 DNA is TGCGCCAGCAGCTTGCAGGGTGAAAAACTGTTTTTT.

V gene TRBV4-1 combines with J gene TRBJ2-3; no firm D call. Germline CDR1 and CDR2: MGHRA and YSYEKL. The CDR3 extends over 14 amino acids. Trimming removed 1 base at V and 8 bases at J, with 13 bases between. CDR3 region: CASSQGHTPITQYF. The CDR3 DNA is TGCGCCAGCAGCCAAGGGCACACTCCCATTACGCAGTATTTT.

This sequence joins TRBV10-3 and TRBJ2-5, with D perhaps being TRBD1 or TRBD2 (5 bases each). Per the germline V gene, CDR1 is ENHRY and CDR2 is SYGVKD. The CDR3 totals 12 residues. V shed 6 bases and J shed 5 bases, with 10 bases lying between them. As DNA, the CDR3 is TGTGCCATCAGAGGGACCGGGGAGACCCAGTACTTC. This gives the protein CAIRGTGETQYF.

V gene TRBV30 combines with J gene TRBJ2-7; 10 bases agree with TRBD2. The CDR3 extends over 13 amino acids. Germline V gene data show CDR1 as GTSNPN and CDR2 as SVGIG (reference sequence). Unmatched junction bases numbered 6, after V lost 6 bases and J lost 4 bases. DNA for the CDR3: TGTGCCTGTCTAGCGGGAGCCTCGTACGAGCAGTACTTC. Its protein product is CACLAGASYEQYF.